Described below is a single TCR beta chain sequence and its context. What it recognizes is unknown. The data belong to a study of post-analysis software for immune sequencing data. The CDR3 is made up of 15 amino acids. Trimming at V came to 10 bases and at J to 6 bases, leaving 14 bases not matched to a gene. CDR1 MNHNY and CDR2 SVGAGI come from the germline V gene (reference sequence). TCR beta cDNA libraries included unique molecular identifiers. TCRdb reanalysed the PCR reads using MiXCR and keeps one entry per CDR3 protein. Here the sample spans 750,000 to 950,000 distinct CDR3 sequences, approximately 50% being singletons. Notes on the study in general: Four to six TRBV segments, including TRBV5-6, TRBV5-1 and TRBV20-1, were more frequent in patients than controls. Multiple sclerosis patients had significantly lower normalized Chao1 diversity than controls.

This clonotype originated in a girl aged 10 to 17 with multiple sclerosis. The sequenced material came from blood. This chain connects TRBV6-6 to TRBJ1-4; 7 nucleotides align to TRBD1. CDR3 sequence reads: CATRTTTGSDEKLFF. The CDR3, as DNA: TGTGCCACCAGGACGACGACAGGGAGCGATGAAAAACTGTTTTTT.